Listed below are T cell receptor beta chains from one sample, sequenced in a study of blood T cell repertoires in COVID-19. Data came from immunoSEQ multiplex PCR; TCRdb stores just in-frame clones and leaves some out. The data contain 200,000 or so clones, about 79% of them singletons. Sequencing input: peripheral blood. The receptors here all came from a human donor in a cohort sampled during active COVID-19. Each CDR3 is given with its conserved first and last residue. D genes are given only for firm matches. Size values are once, few and many counts, or a class for expanded clones, and some rows have none.

>TRBJ1-4|.|TRBV3-1/TRBV3-2|.
TGTGCCAGCAGCCTTCGACAGCAATGGAATGAAAAACTGTTTTTT
CASSLRQQWNEKLFF
>TRBJ1-5|.|TRBV18|TRBD1
TGTGCCAGCTCACCTGGACAGGGCAATCAGCCCCAGCATTTT
CASSPGQGNQPQHF
>TRBJ2-5|.|TRBV13|TRBD2
TGTGCCAGCAGTCCACCGGCGGGAGGGACCCAGTACTTC
CASSPPAGGTQYF
>TRBJ2-2|many|TRBV7-2|.
TGTGCCAGCAGCTTAGTTGGCGGATTGAACACCGGGGAGCTGTTTTTT
CASSLVGGLNTGELFF
>TRBJ2-3|.|TRBV19|.
TGTGCCAGTACGAGTGGGGGGGCAGGTACAGATACGCAGTATTTT
CASTSGGAGTDTQYF
>TRBJ2-3|.|TRBV5-4|TRBD2
TGTGCCAGCAGCCCTAGCGGTAGCACAGATACGCAGTATTTT
CASSPSGSTDTQYF
>TRBJ2-1|.|TRBV11-2|.
TGTGCCAGCAGCTTATTCGGGAGCTCCTACAATGAGCAGTTCTTC
CASSLFGSSYNEQFF
>TRBJ2-2|few|TRBV15|TRBD2
TGTGCCACCAGCAGAGCCCCTAGCGGGCCGGGCGGGGAGCTGTTTTTT
CATSRAPSGPGGELFF
>TRBJ2-7|once|TRBV28|.
TGTGCCAGCTCGAGGCGGGGACCCTACGAGCAGTACTTC
CASSRRGPYEQYF
>TRBJ1-2|.|TRBV5-4|TRBD1
TGTGCCAGCAGCCCCCGGGACAGGGCGGTCTATGGCTACACCTTC
CASSPRDRAVYGYTF
>TRBJ2-3|.|TRBV19|TRBD2
TGTGCCAGTAGGGTGGGACTAGCGGGAGGGCGAACAGATACGCAGTATTTT
CASRVGLAGGRTDTQYF
>TRBJ2-3|.|TRBV28|.
TGTGCCAGCAGTGGGCCGGGAGCTGCCACAGATACGCAGTATTTT
CASSGPGAATDTQYF
>TRBJ2-2|.|TRBV5-1|.
TGCGCCAGCAGCTTGGACCCAAGCAACACCGGGGAGCTGTTTTTT
CASSLDPSNTGELFF
>TRBJ1-2|.|TRBV12-3/TRBV12-4|.
TGTGCCAGCAGCCCGGGTGACCTCTATGGCTACACCTTC
CASSPGDLYGYTF
>TRBJ1-1|many|TRBV5-6|.
TGTGCCAGCAGCTTGGGACATACGACTGAAGCTTTCTTT
CASSLGHTTEAFF
>TRBJ1-4|once|TRBV29-1|.
TGCAGCGTTGATGTCAGGGGTAGCGAAAAACTGTTTTTT
CSVDVRGSEKLFF
>TRBJ1-4|.|TRBV6-1|.
TGTGCCAGCAGTGAAGCGCAGAGACATACAACTAATGAAAAACTGTTTTTT
CASSEAQRHTTNEKLFF
>TRBJ2-2|.|TRBV7-8|.
TGTGCCAGCAGCCCCCGGTCCGCCCCCGGGGAGCTGTTTTTT
CASSPRSAPGELFF
>TRBJ1-5|.|TRBV6-1|TRBD1
TGTGCCAGCAGTGAAGCTACAGGGGGCAATCAGCCCCAGCATTTT
CASSEATGGNQPQHF
>TRBJ1-2|.|TRBV5-4|.
TGTGCCAGCAGCTGGGAGGGGGATGTCTATGGCTACACCTTC
CASSWEGDVYGYTF
>TRBJ2-1|.|TRBV21-1|.
TGTGCCAGTCAAGGACAGTTCCACTCCTACAATGAGCAGTTCTTC
CASQGQFHSYNEQFF
>TRBJ2-5|.|TRBV10-2|TRBD1
TGCGCCAGCAGGCAACAGGGGGGCCAAGAGACCCAGTACTTC
CASRQQGGQETQYF
>TRBJ1-1|once|TRBV18|.
TGTGCCAGCTCACCGGTCGTACAACATACGAACACTGAAGCTTTCTTT
CASSPVVQHTNTEAFF
>TRBJ2-7|.|TRBV19|TRBD1
TGTGCCAGTAGTATGACGGACAGGGGACACTACGAGCAGTACTTC
CASSMTDRGHYEQYF
>TRBJ2-3|.|TRBV4-2|TRBD2
TGTGCCAGCAGCCAAGAGGGACTAGCGGGAGTCACAGATACGCAGTATTTT
CASSQEGLAGVTDTQYF
>TRBJ1-2|.|TRBV28|.
TGTGCCAGCAGTTTATTTATGGTACAGTTTAACTATGGCTACACCTTC
CASSLFMVQFNYGYTF
>TRBJ1-4|.|TRBV19|TRBD1
TGTGCCAGTAGTATCCCGACAGGGGGAGAGGAAAAACTGTTTTTT
CASSIPTGGEEKLFF
>TRBJ2-5|.|TRBV27|TRBD1
TGTGCCAGCAGCGTCTCGAGGGGACAGCCCCAAGAGACCCAGTACTTC
CASSVSRGQPQETQYF
>TRBJ2-1|.|TRBV14|TRBD2
TGTGCCAGCAGCCCACAAGGGGGCGGGAGGGCATACAATGAGCAGTTCTTC
CASSPQGGGRAYNEQFF
>TRBJ2-2|.|TRBV4-1|.
TGCGCCAGCACTACCGCGACACCCGCGAACACCGGGGAGCTGTTTTTT
CASTTATPANTGELFF
>TRBJ1-5|.|TRBV12-5|TRBD1
TGTGCTAGTGGTTTGGGCCGGGACAGCTTAATCAATCAGCCCCAGCATTTT
CASGLGRDSLINQPQHF
>TRBJ2-1|.|TRBV7-9|.
TGTGCCAGCAGCTCTCTACTTTCCAATGAGCAGTTCTTC
CASSSLLSNEQFF
>TRBJ1-3|.|TRBV5-1|TRBD1
TGCGCCAGCAGCGTCACCTCCAGGGGGCAACTCTCTGGAAACACCATATATTTT
CASSVTSRGQLSGNTIYF
>TRBJ2-7|.|TRBV13|TRBD2
TGTGCCAGCAGCTTAGTTGGGCGGGAGGGCACCTACGAGCAGTACTTC
CASSLVGREGTYEQYF
>TRBJ1-1|.|TRBV19|TRBD1
TGTGCCAGTAGTATAAAAGGCAGGGGGCATGGGACTGAAGCTTTCTTT
CASSIKGRGHGTEAFF
>TRBJ2-3|.|TRBV9|.
TGTGCCAGCAGCGTAGTACAGGCCACAGATACGCAGTATTTT
CASSVVQATDTQYF
>TRBJ2-2|.|TRBV18|TRBD2
TGTGCCAGCTCACCAACGGCTAGCGGACCCTGGGGAGGCGGGGAGCTGTTTTTT
CASSPTASGPWGGGELFF
>TRBJ2-7|once|TRBV5-1|TRBD2
TGCGCCAGCAGCTTGTCTAGCGGGAGTCCCTACGAGCAGTACTTC
CASSLSSGSPYEQYF
>TRBJ1-2|.|TRBV19|.
TGTGCCAGTACCCAGGATTACAGGGACGACTATGGCTACACCTTC
CASTQDYRDDYGYTF
>TRBJ1-4|.|TRBV27|.
TGTGCCAGCAGACCGGGAGACGGAAAACTGTTTTTT
CASRPGDGKLFF
>TRBJ2-3|.|TRBV18|TRBD2
TGTGCCAGCTCACCGATTGTATTGGTGACTAGCGGGAGTCCAGATACGCAGTATTTT
CASSPIVLVTSGSPDTQYF
>TRBJ2-5|.|TRBV5-1|TRBD1
TGCGCCAGCAGCTCAGGGGACAGGGGGCCGGAGACCCAGTACTTC
CASSSGDRGPETQYF
>TRBJ1-2|few|TRBV7-9|TRBD1
TGTGCCAGCAGCTTACATCAGGGGGCCTATGGCTACACCTTC
CASSLHQGAYGYTF
>TRBJ2-7|.|TRBV20-1|.
TGCAGTGCTAGTTACGGGATCTACGAGCAGTACTTC
CSASYGIYEQYF
>TRBJ2-6|.|TRBV19|TRBD2
TGTGCCAGTAGTAGTAAGCGGGAGCAAGTACCTGGGGCCAACGTCCTGACTTTC
CASSSKREQVPGANVLTF
>TRBJ2-7|once|TRBV2|.
TGTGCCAGCACCCGACACAACAATGCCTACGAGCAGTACTTC
CASTRHNNAYEQYF
>TRBJ2-6|.|TRBV28|.
TGTGCCAGCAGTTTAGTACAGGGTAGCTCTGGGGCCAACGTCCTGACTTTC
CASSLVQGSSGANVLTF